The rows below give T cell receptor beta chains drawn from one sample of a study of blood T cells in healthy people across ages. In TCRdb, the 5' RACE reads were re-called with MiXCR into one record per CDR3 protein. The data contain about 640,000 distinct CDR3 sequences, 58% of them singletons. The sequenced material came from blood. The receptors stem from a man in his fifties or sixties in good health. Both conserved end residues are part of each CDR3. Fields, in order: J gene, D gene, clone size, V gene, CDR3 protein, CDR3 DNA. D genes are given only for firm matches. A row's size may be missing; if present it is once, few, many or a size class.

j_call: TRBJ2-5
d_call: .
clone_size: few
v_call: TRBV20-1
cdr3_aa: CSARNPVQETQYF
cdr3_nt: TGCAGTGCTAGAAACCCAGTCCAAGAGACCCAGTACTTC

j_call: TRBJ1-2
d_call: .
clone_size: many
v_call: TRBV3-1
cdr3_aa: CASSPGYGYTF
cdr3_nt: TGTGCCAGCAGTCCCGGCTATGGCTACACCTTC

j_call: TRBJ1-2
d_call: .
clone_size: few
v_call: TRBV6-6
cdr3_aa: CASSPRGLNGYTF
cdr3_nt: TGTGCCAGCAGCCCCCGGGGGCTGAATGGCTACACCTTC

j_call: TRBJ2-7
d_call: TRBD1
clone_size: .
v_call: TRBV18
cdr3_aa: CASSPPMRTGPSYEQYF
cdr3_nt: TGTGCCAGCTCACCACCAATGAGGACAGGGCCCTCCTACGAGCAGTACTTC

j_call: TRBJ2-1
d_call: .
clone_size: .
v_call: TRBV7-2
cdr3_aa: CASIRGNSYNEQFF
cdr3_nt: TGTGCCAGCATAAGGGGTAACTCCTACAATGAGCAGTTCTTC

j_call: TRBJ2-3
d_call: TRBD1
clone_size: .
v_call: TRBV12-3/TRBV12-4
cdr3_aa: CASSAQTGYTDTQYF
cdr3_nt: TGTGCCAGCAGTGCCCAGACAGGGTACACAGATACGCAGTATTTT

j_call: TRBJ2-5
d_call: .
clone_size: .
v_call: TRBV5-1
cdr3_aa: CASSSVVRETQYF
cdr3_nt: TGCGCCAGCAGCTCGGTCGTGAGGGAGACCCAGTACTTC

j_call: TRBJ2-1
d_call: TRBD1
clone_size: .
v_call: TRBV3-1
cdr3_aa: CASSQGGQGARNEQFF
cdr3_nt: TGTGCCAGCAGCCAGGGAGGACAGGGGGCGAGAAATGAGCAGTTCTTC

j_call: TRBJ2-2
d_call: .
clone_size: few
v_call: TRBV18
cdr3_aa: CASSPPNRNTGELFF
cdr3_nt: TGTGCCAGCTCACCACCGAACAGAAACACCGGGGAGCTGTTTTTT

j_call: TRBJ2-5
d_call: TRBD2
clone_size: .
v_call: TRBV20-1
cdr3_aa: CSASRLAGSIGETQYF
cdr3_nt: TGCAGTGCTAGTAGACTAGCGGGGTCAATCGGGGAGACCCAGTACTTC

j_call: TRBJ2-1
d_call: TRBD2
clone_size: few
v_call: TRBV5-1
cdr3_aa: CASSPGSSGGGNEQFF
cdr3_nt: TGCGCCAGCAGCCCTGGGTCTAGCGGGGGAGGTAATGAGCAGTTCTTC

j_call: TRBJ1-2
d_call: .
clone_size: few
v_call: TRBV4-2
cdr3_aa: CASSQDMESNYGYTF
cdr3_nt: TGTGCCAGCAGCCAAGATATGGAAAGCAACTATGGCTACACCTTC

j_call: TRBJ2-4
d_call: .
clone_size: .
v_call: TRBV7-9
cdr3_aa: CASSFEWGNIQYF
cdr3_nt: TGTGCCAGCAGCTTCGAGTGGGGGAACATTCAGTACTTC

j_call: TRBJ1-2
d_call: TRBD1
clone_size: few
v_call: TRBV3-1
cdr3_aa: CASSATGVSDYGYTF
cdr3_nt: TGTGCCAGCAGCGCTACAGGGGTTTCGGACTATGGCTACACCTTC

j_call: TRBJ1-2
d_call: .
clone_size: .
v_call: TRBV6-2/TRBV6-3
cdr3_aa: CASSYASGAYGYTF
cdr3_nt: TGTGCCAGCAGTTACGCCTCCGGGGCTTATGGCTACACCTTC

j_call: TRBJ2-3
d_call: .
clone_size: .
v_call: TRBV11-1
cdr3_aa: CASSREGARGTDTQYF
cdr3_nt: TGTGCCAGCAGCCGGGAGGGGGCGCGAGGCACAGATACGCAGTATTTT

j_call: TRBJ2-1
d_call: .
clone_size: .
v_call: TRBV18
cdr3_aa: CASSALISKGSNEQFF
cdr3_nt: TGTGCCAGCTCAGCACTAATCTCGAAAGGTTCCAATGAGCAGTTCTTC

j_call: TRBJ2-6
d_call: .
clone_size: .
v_call: TRBV18
cdr3_aa: CASSPSTGRSSGANVLTF
cdr3_nt: TGTGCCAGCTCACCCTCTACAGGGAGAAGCTCTGGGGCCAACGTCCTGACTTTC

j_call: TRBJ1-5
d_call: .
clone_size: few
v_call: TRBV20-1
cdr3_aa: CSARDPTGTAQPQHF
cdr3_nt: TGCAGTGCTAGAGATCCGACAGGTACAGCTCAGCCCCAGCATTTT

j_call: TRBJ1-1
d_call: .
clone_size: few
v_call: TRBV7-9
cdr3_aa: CASRGRVQNTEAFF
cdr3_nt: TGTGCCAGCCGGGGGCGGGTTCAGAACACTGAAGCTTTCTTT

j_call: TRBJ1-3
d_call: .
clone_size: .
v_call: TRBV2
cdr3_aa: CASRRARASGNTIYF
cdr3_nt: TGTGCCAGCAGGAGGGCCAGGGCCTCTGGAAACACCATATATTTT

j_call: TRBJ2-2
d_call: .
clone_size: few
v_call: TRBV10-3
cdr3_aa: CAISGQGRTGELFF
cdr3_nt: TGTGCCATCAGTGGTCAGGGTAGGACCGGGGAGCTGTTTTTT

j_call: TRBJ2-1
d_call: .
clone_size: .
v_call: TRBV6-5
cdr3_aa: CASSPMTPRGNEQFF
cdr3_nt: TGTGCCAGCAGTCCCATGACCCCAAGGGGCAATGAGCAGTTCTTC

j_call: TRBJ2-1
d_call: TRBD1
clone_size: .
v_call: TRBV28
cdr3_aa: CASSLLGTGGAHNEQFF
cdr3_nt: TGTGCCAGCAGTTTACTTGGGACAGGGGGCGCCCACAATGAGCAGTTCTTC

j_call: TRBJ1-6
d_call: .
clone_size: few
v_call: TRBV10-3
cdr3_aa: CAINTGRDSPLHF
cdr3_nt: TGTGCCATCAACACAGGGAGGGATTCACCCCTCCACTTT

j_call: TRBJ2-5
d_call: .
clone_size: few
v_call: TRBV24-1
cdr3_aa: CATSDMGPEETQYF
cdr3_nt: TGTGCCACCAGTGATATGGGACCCGAAGAGACCCAGTACTTC

j_call: TRBJ2-5
d_call: .
clone_size: .
v_call: TRBV7-9
cdr3_aa: CASSLGSPGPQETQYF
cdr3_nt: TGTGCCAGCAGCTTAGGGTCCCCGGGGCCTCAAGAGACCCAGTACTTC

j_call: TRBJ1-1
d_call: TRBD1
clone_size: .
v_call: TRBV29-1
cdr3_aa: CSVERPGGALEAFF
cdr3_nt: TGCAGCGTTGAAAGGCCAGGGGGCGCATTAGAAGCTTTCTTT

j_call: TRBJ1-6
d_call: .
clone_size: few
v_call: TRBV20-1
cdr3_aa: CSGPRHNSPLHF
cdr3_nt: TGCAGTGGGCCACGGCATAATTCACCCCTCCACTTT

j_call: TRBJ1-6
d_call: TRBD1
clone_size: .
v_call: TRBV5-6
cdr3_aa: CASSLVGQGSYNSPLHF
cdr3_nt: TGTGCCAGCAGCTTGGTTGGACAGGGGTCCTATAATTCACCCCTCCACTTT

j_call: TRBJ2-3
d_call: TRBD2
clone_size: once
v_call: TRBV2
cdr3_aa: CASRLAARGTDTQYF
cdr3_nt: TGTGCCAGTCGACTAGCGGCGAGGGGCACAGATACGCAGTATTTT

j_call: TRBJ2-5
d_call: .
clone_size: few
v_call: TRBV4-2
cdr3_aa: CASSQDTTGPQYF
cdr3_nt: TGTGCCAGCAGCCAAGACACTACCGGCCCCCAGTACTTC

j_call: TRBJ1-2
d_call: .
clone_size: .
v_call: TRBV29-1
cdr3_aa: CSALTAYYGYTF
cdr3_nt: TGCAGCGCCCTAACAGCCTACTATGGCTACACCTTC

j_call: TRBJ2-3
d_call: TRBD2
clone_size: once
v_call: TRBV7-9
cdr3_aa: CASSSSPSGGSDTQYF
cdr3_nt: TGTGCCAGCAGCTCCTCCCCTAGCGGGGGCTCAGATACGCAGTATTTT

j_call: TRBJ2-1
d_call: .
clone_size: .
v_call: TRBV10-3
cdr3_aa: CAITARGGTYNEQFF
cdr3_nt: TGTGCCATCACTGCGCGGGGCGGTACCTACAATGAGCAGTTCTTC

j_call: TRBJ1-5
d_call: .
clone_size: .
v_call: TRBV18
cdr3_aa: CASSLGLNQPQHF
cdr3_nt: TGTGCCAGCTCACTGGGCCTCAATCAGCCCCAGCATTTT

j_call: TRBJ2-1
d_call: .
clone_size: few
v_call: TRBV5-1
cdr3_aa: CASSLGPQPSSYNEQFF
cdr3_nt: TGCGCCAGCAGCTTGGGGCCCCAACCGAGCTCCTACAATGAGCAGTTCTTC

j_call: TRBJ2-1
d_call: TRBD2
clone_size: .
v_call: TRBV11-2
cdr3_aa: CASSFMSGGYYNEQFF
cdr3_nt: TGTGCCAGCAGCTTTATGAGCGGGGGGTATTACAATGAGCAGTTCTTC

j_call: TRBJ2-7
d_call: .
clone_size: .
v_call: TRBV5-1
cdr3_aa: CASSLAGGAIGVYEQYF
cdr3_nt: TGCGCCAGCAGCTTGGCAGGAGGGGCGATTGGGGTCTACGAGCAGTACTTC

j_call: TRBJ2-7
d_call: .
clone_size: .
v_call: TRBV5-1
cdr3_aa: CASSFRGTYEQYF
cdr3_nt: TGCGCCAGCAGCTTCCGGGGTACCTACGAGCAGTACTTC

j_call: TRBJ2-1
d_call: TRBD2
clone_size: .
v_call: TRBV9
cdr3_aa: CASRKAGSGNNEQFF
cdr3_nt: TGTGCCAGCAGGAAAGCGGGATCTGGGAACAATGAGCAGTTCTTC

j_call: TRBJ2-7
d_call: TRBD1
clone_size: few
v_call: TRBV5-1
cdr3_aa: CASSFTGTGAYEQYF
cdr3_nt: TGCGCCAGCAGCTTTACCGGCACAGGGGCCTACGAGCAGTACTTC

j_call: TRBJ1-1
d_call: .
clone_size: .
v_call: TRBV20-1
cdr3_aa: CSATKSGGNTEAFF
cdr3_nt: TGCAGTGCAACAAAGAGTGGAGGGAACACTGAAGCTTTCTTT

j_call: TRBJ2-5
d_call: .
clone_size: .
v_call: TRBV29-1
cdr3_aa: CSVEVQGLGTQYF
cdr3_nt: TGCAGCGTTGAAGTTCAGGGATTGGGGACCCAGTACTTC

j_call: TRBJ2-7
d_call: TRBD2
clone_size: .
v_call: TRBV7-2
cdr3_aa: CASSLVTSGGAYEQYF
cdr3_nt: TGTGCCAGCAGCTTAGTTACTAGCGGGGGGGCCTACGAGCAGTACTTC

j_call: TRBJ2-2
d_call: .
clone_size: .
v_call: TRBV4-1
cdr3_aa: CASSQLRGVPGELFF
cdr3_nt: TGCGCCAGCAGCCAATTGAGGGGGGTCCCCGGGGAGCTGTTTTTT

j_call: TRBJ2-7
d_call: .
clone_size: few
v_call: TRBV14
cdr3_aa: CASSQVVGGEQYF
cdr3_nt: TGTGCCAGCAGCCAAGTGGTCGGCGGCGAGCAGTACTTC

j_call: TRBJ2-5
d_call: TRBD2
clone_size: .
v_call: TRBV24-1
cdr3_aa: CATSDPRGLAETQYF
cdr3_nt: TGTGCCACCAGTGATCCCCGAGGACTAGCGGAGACCCAGTACTTC

j_call: TRBJ2-5
d_call: .
clone_size: few
v_call: TRBV25-1
cdr3_aa: CASSDGAGIGGETQYF
cdr3_nt: TGTGCCAGCAGTGATGGAGCGGGTATAGGGGGAGAGACCCAGTACTTC

j_call: TRBJ2-3
d_call: .
clone_size: .
v_call: TRBV24-1
cdr3_aa: CATSQTGTDTQYF
cdr3_nt: TGTGCCACCAGCCAAACCGGGACAGATACGCAGTATTTT

j_call: TRBJ2-2
d_call: .
clone_size: few
v_call: TRBV20-1
cdr3_aa: CSARDRWVATNTGELFF
cdr3_nt: TGCAGTGCTAGAGATCGATGGGTGGCAACGAACACCGGGGAGCTGTTTTTT

j_call: TRBJ2-5
d_call: .
clone_size: .
v_call: TRBV28
cdr3_aa: CASIERGNQETHYF
cdr3_nt: TGTGCCAGCATCGAGCGCGGCAATCAAGAGACCCACTACTTC

j_call: TRBJ1-1
d_call: TRBD1
clone_size: .
v_call: TRBV15
cdr3_aa: CATSRLQGAGTEAFF
cdr3_nt: TGCGCCACCAGCAGGCTGCAGGGGGCAGGCACTGAAGCTTTCTTT

j_call: TRBJ1-2
d_call: .
clone_size: .
v_call: TRBV21-1
cdr3_aa: CASRAGTCRSYGYTF
cdr3_nt: TGTGCCAGCAGGGCGGGGACATGTCGTTCCTATGGCTACACCTTC

j_call: TRBJ2-3
d_call: TRBD1
clone_size: few
v_call: TRBV12-3/TRBV12-4
cdr3_aa: CASSLGGQGTDTQYF
cdr3_nt: TGTGCCAGCAGCTTAGGGGGACAGGGCACAGATACGCAGTATTTT

j_call: TRBJ1-2
d_call: .
clone_size: .
v_call: TRBV20-1
cdr3_aa: CSARNRASGGYTF
cdr3_nt: TGCAGTGCTAGAAACAGGGCGTCTGGAGGGTACACCTTC

j_call: TRBJ1-2
d_call: TRBD1
clone_size: once
v_call: TRBV5-1
cdr3_aa: CASSPAGTGFGGYTF
cdr3_nt: TGCGCCAGCAGCCCTGCCGGGACAGGCTTCGGTGGCTACACCTTC

j_call: TRBJ2-2
d_call: .
clone_size: .
v_call: TRBV7-9
cdr3_aa: CASSPARTGELFF
cdr3_nt: TGTGCCAGCAGCCCAGCCCGCACCGGGGAGCTGTTTTTT

j_call: TRBJ2-7
d_call: TRBD1
clone_size: few
v_call: TRBV20-1
cdr3_aa: CSARVQGPTKYEQYF
cdr3_nt: TGCAGTGCTAGAGTACAGGGGCCCACAAAGTACGAGCAGTACTTC

j_call: TRBJ1-4
d_call: .
clone_size: once
v_call: TRBV6-5
cdr3_aa: CASSYSTHATNEKLFF
cdr3_nt: TGTGCCAGCAGTTACTCGACACACGCAACTAATGAAAAACTGTTTTTT